Ten or more counts support the clone carrying this T cell receptor beta chain. The sequenced fragment ends 3 residues before the CDR3 boundary, so the rest is inferred from the germline J gene. This record belongs to a study of T cell clonality in common variable immunodeficiency. Sequenced by immunoSEQ multiplex PCR; TCRdb stores in-frame clones only, minus some. Sampling found under 50,000 clones, none seen once. CDR1 and CDR2 from the germline V gene are LNHDA and SQIVND (reference sequence). CDR3 size: 17 residues. Germline trimming cut 6 bases from V and 0 bases from J; bases unmatched to any gene: 3.

The sequence came from a person between 18 and 75 years old in good health. V and J are TRBV19 and TRBJ2-2; the match to TRBD2 covers 14 bases. Sequenced: peripheral blood mononuclear cells. The covered CDR3 bases are TGTGCCAGTAGGGGACTAGCGGGGGCCACGAACACCGGGGAG. It encodes CASRGLAGATNTGE. The entire CDR3 protein is CASRGLAGATNTGELFF. Full variable domain (remainder filled in from reference TRBV19 and TRBJ2-2): DGGITQSPKYLFRKEGQNVTLSCEQNLNHDAMYWYRQDPGQGLRLIYYSQIVNDFQKGDIAEGYSVSREKKESFPLTVTSAQKNPTAFYLCASRGLAGATNTGELFFGEGSRLTVL.